Given below is one T cell receptor (beta chain) in context. This table comes from immunoSEQ multiplex PCR, and its TCRdb copy is limited to in-frame clones, with some not included. The sample yields about 36,000 clones, around 94% seen once. There are 16 residues in the CDR3. Trimming removed 3 bases from V and 3 bases from J, with 17 bases in between. Germline V CDR1 and CDR2: LNHDA, SQIVND (reference sequence). This sample was taken from a study of T cell changes during pregnancy in multiple sclerosis. This rearrangement joins TRBV19 to TRBJ1-2; D is undetermined. Sample: PBMCs (not recorded whether the cells were cultured). This TCR was recovered from a female donor with multiple sclerosis, enrolled in a pregnancy study. CDR3 DNA: TGTGCCAGTAGTATGGATACGGAAACCACCCACTATGGCTACACCTTC. It codes for CASSMDTETTHYGYTF. The variable domain in full, completed from reference TRBV19 and TRBJ1-2, reads DGGITQSPKYLFRKEGQNVTLSCEQNLNHDAMYWYRQDPGQGLRLIYYSQIVNDFQKGDIAEGYSVSREKKESFPLTVTSAQKNPTAFYLCASSMDTETTHYGYTFGSGTRLTVV.